Listed below are T cell receptor beta chains from one sample, sequenced in a study of PD-1 blockade in classical Hodgkin lymphoma. Sequencing was performed with immunoSEQ multiplex PCR; in TCRdb, only in-frame clones are kept and a portion is missing. Among around 50,000 clones, approximately 90% were seen once, and the ten largest hold 8% to 13%. The input for sequencing was peripheral blood mononuclear cells (PBMCs), taken before the second cycle of nivolumab. The receptors here all came from a human donor with classical Hodgkin lymphoma. CDR3s include the opening cysteine and the closing phenylalanine or tryptophan. D genes are given only for firm matches. Not every row has a clone size; where given, it reads once, few, many or a size class.

j_call | clone_size | v_call | d_call | cdr3_nt | cdr3_aa
TRBJ2-7 | . | TRBV25-1 | . | TGTGCCAGCGGGAGGCTCTACGAGCAGTACTTC | CASGRLYEQYF
TRBJ2-7 | . | TRBV25-1 | . | TGTGCCAGCAGTACTTCTGGGAGGTTTATCCTGGGCGAGCAGTACTTC | CASSTSGRFILGEQYF
TRBJ2-1 | . | TRBV18 | TRBD2 | TGTGCCAGCTCACCGGGACTAGCGGGAGAGAATGAGCAGTTCTTC | CASSPGLAGENEQFF
TRBJ1-2 | . | TRBV4-3 | . | TGCGCCAGCAGCCAAGAGGGCACGGCCGAAGGCTACACCTTC | CASSQEGTAEGYTF
TRBJ2-1 | . | TRBV7-9 | TRBD2 | TGTGCCAGCAGCTCACTAGCGGAGCCTTCGGGCTACAATGAGCAGTTCTTC | CASSSLAEPSGYNEQFF
TRBJ2-5 | once | TRBV5-1 | TRBD2 | TGCGCCAGCAGCTTGGGTTGGACTAGCGGGTACCAAGAGACCCAGTACTTC | CASSLGWTSGYQETQYF
TRBJ2-5 | . | TRBV7-9 | . | TGTGCCAGCAGCCCCCGGGACCCGGGCTGGGAGACCCAGTACTTC | CASSPRDPGWETQYF
TRBJ2-1 | . | TRBV5-4 | . | TGTGCCAGCAGCTTGCGCTCTTCTTCCCACAATGAGCAGTTCTTC | CASSLRSSSHNEQFF
TRBJ2-1 | . | TRBV7-9 | TRBD2 | TGTGCCAGCAGCTTACAGGGACTAGCTTATTACAATGAGCAGTTCTTC | CASSLQGLAYYNEQFF
TRBJ2-1 | . | TRBV6-6 | TRBD1 | TGTGCCGGTGCCAGGGGGAGCTCCTACAATGAGCAGTTCTTC | CAGARGSSYNEQFF
TRBJ1-4 | . | TRBV19 | . | TGTGCCAGTAGTATAGTAGGAGGGTCAACTAATGAAAAACTGTTTTTT | CASSIVGGSTNEKLFF
TRBJ2-1 | once | TRBV7-6 | . | TGTGCCAGCAGCTTAGCGCCCGCCGGGGGAGAGCAGTTCTTC | CASSLAPAGGEQFF
TRBJ2-1 | . | TRBV27 | TRBD2 | TGTGCCAGCAGTTTATTCAACCCTCTGGAATTAGCGGGCTATATGGGGGATGAGCAGTTCTTC | CASSLFNPLELAGYMGDEQFF
TRBJ2-2 | . | TRBV9 | . | TGTGCCAGCAGCGTAGAAAGGTCGGTGGCCAACACCGGGGAGCTGTTTTTT | CASSVERSVANTGELFF
TRBJ2-5 | . | TRBV9 | TRBD2 | TGTGCCAGCAGCGTAGAGGGTCTAGCGGAAGAGACCCAGTACTTC | CASSVEGLAEETQYF
TRBJ2-2 | . | TRBV27 | . | TGTGCCAGCAGTTTGTGGTTTACCAACACCGGGGAGCTGTTTTTT | CASSLWFTNTGELFF
TRBJ2-7 | . | TRBV7-2 | TRBD2 | TGTGCCAGCAGCCAAGATGGGGAGGGGTTCGAGCAGTACTTC | CASSQDGEGFEQYF
TRBJ2-7 | . | TRBV7-3 | . | TGTGCCAGCAGCTTAAACGGGAGAGGGAGCGAGCAGTACTTC | CASSLNGRGSEQYF
TRBJ2-7 | . | TRBV6-6 | TRBD2 | TGTGCCAGCAGTTACTCGTTGACTAGCGGGATTTACGAGCAGTACTTC | CASSYSLTSGIYEQYF
TRBJ2-7 | . | TRBV21-1 | . | TGTGCCAGCAGCAAAGAACGACAGGGCCCCTACGAGCAGTACTTC | CASSKERQGPYEQYF
TRBJ1-2 | once | TRBV18 | . | TGTGCCAGCTCACCATCCAACCAGGGAGTCTATGGCTACACCTTC | CASSPSNQGVYGYTF
TRBJ1-1 | . | TRBV4-2 | . | TGTGCCAGCAGCCAGACGGACAGCACTGAAGCTTTCTTT | CASSQTDSTEAFF
TRBJ2-2 | . | TRBV5-8 | TRBD1 | TGTGCCAGCAGCCCCGGGACAGACTTCACCGGGGAGCTGTTTTTT | CASSPGTDFTGELFF
TRBJ1-1 | . | TRBV6-5 | . | TGTGCCAGCTTGGCTGCTTGGGACACTGAAGCTTTCTTT | CASLAAWDTEAFF
TRBJ2-7 | . | TRBV20-1 | . | TGCAGTGCTAGCTCGCCGTACGAGCAGTACTTC | CSASSPYEQYF
TRBJ1-1 | . | TRBV6-5 | . | TGTGCCAGCAGTCCCACCCCGGGGGGTGAAGCTTTCTTT | CASSPTPGGEAFF
TRBJ2-2 | . | TRBV15 | . | TGTGCCACCAGCAGAGGGGTCGGTGACACCGGGGAGCTGTTTTTT | CATSRGVGDTGELFF
TRBJ2-7 | few | TRBV27 | . | TGTGCCAGCAGTTTGGTGAGACAGGCCTACGAGCAGTACTTC | CASSLVRQAYEQYF